This TCR beta chain was retrieved from a study of shared clonotypes between healthy human individuals. J lost 2 bases, V lost 1 base, and 2 bases had no gene match. Looked up from germline, CDR1 is MNHNS and CDR2 is SASEGT. The CDR3 is 15 amino acids. Sequencing was performed with immunoSEQ multiplex PCR; in TCRdb, only in-frame clones are kept and a portion is missing. Here the sample spans approximately 1.5 million clones, 95% to 99% being singletons. The origin of this receptor is a man between 25 and 39 years old in good health. Source material: naive CD4+ T cells sorted from blood. This sample's subset: CD45RA+ positively selected. V usage is TRBV6-1 and J usage is TRBJ2-3, with 8 bases matching TRBD2. The CDR3 DNA reads as TGTGCCAGCAGTGAAGTACTAGCGGTCACAGATACGCAGTATTTT. This encodes CASSEVLAVTDTQYF.